This passage covers 19 T cell receptor beta chains from one sample sequenced in a study of blood T cells in healthy people across ages. A second PCR of about 6 to 11 cycles used a sample-barcoded 5' primer and a J-beta primer mix. Each CDR3 protein is one row after TCRdb ran MiXCR on the 5' RACE reads. The sample includes around 1,600,000 distinct CDR3 sequences, 40% to 45% of them seen just once. The sample comprised blood. These receptors were obtained from a woman younger than 30 in good health.

The J gene is TRBJ2-5, the V gene TRBV12-3 or TRBV12-4, with TRBD2 matching 8 bases. The CDR3 has 16 residues. J was trimmed by 3 bases and V by 6 bases; bases with no gene match: 12. As DNA, the CDR3 is TGTGCCAGCAGACCACTGCGGGGGGCCGGAGAAGAGACCCAGTACTTC. Encoded protein: CASRPLRGAGEETQYF.

The V gene is TRBV4-2, the J gene TRBJ2-1, with 8 bases fitting TRBD2. J was trimmed by 8 bases and V by 4 bases; bases with no gene match: 7. Germline V gene lookup returns CDR1 LGHNA and CDR2 YNFKEQ. The CDR3 has 14 residues. As DNA, the CDR3 is TGTGCCAGCAGCCCCGGGGGGGGCCCTGATGAGCAGTTCTTC. It codes for CASSPGGGPDEQFF.

This clonotype was counted between two and nine times. The chain employs TRBV7-2 and TRBJ2-3; 9 nucleotides match TRBD2. Germline assignment: CDR1 SGHTA and CDR2 FQGNSA. The CDR3 covers 17 residues. The V and J ends lost 1 base and 1 base, in that order; junction bases with no gene match: 6. CDR3 region: CASSLVVSSGGTDTQYF. CDR3 sequence (DNA): TGTGCCAGCAGCTTAGTGGTTTCTAGCGGGGGCACAGATACGCAGTATTTT.

Written as DNA, the CDR3 is TGTGCCAGCTCACCATCGAACAGGGTTCGTCAAAACTATGGCTACACCTTC. Protein sequence: CASSPSNRVRQNYGYTF. V is TRBV18 and J is TRBJ1-2; TRBD1 might be the D (6 bases). V lost 2 bases to trimming and J lost 2 bases, with 18 bases between them. Germline V CDR1 and CDR2: KGHSH, LQKENI. This CDR3 contains 17 residues.

This chain joins TRBV25-1 and TRBJ2-5; 13 bases fit TRBD2. The CDR3 is 17 amino acids. Trimming removed 5 bases from V and 11 bases from J; junction bases left unmatched: 17. The V gene's germline CDR1 is MGHDK and CDR2 SYGVNS. CDR3 amino acids: CASSRTSGGQYYNEQYF. The DNA of the CDR3 is TGTGCCAGCAGTCGGACTAGCGGGGGACAGTATTACAATGAGCAGTACTTC.

This chain uses TRBV20-1 with TRBJ1-5; D may be TRBD1 (6 bases). Between the trimmed V and J ends, which lost 2 bases and 4 bases, there was a span of 12 bases. The germline gives CDR1 DFQATT, CDR2 SNEGSKA (reference sequence). This CDR3 is 14 amino acids long. The chain's CDR3 is CSARPGHINQPQHF. The CDR3 coding sequence is TGCAGTGCTAGACCGGGACATATAAATCAGCCCCAGCATTTT.

A word on this clonotype: A junction end diverges from the germline sequence, so it may reflect a read error. The chain couples TRBV25-1 to TRBJ2-3; D is perhaps TRBD1 (6 bases). Germline V gives CDR1 MGHDK, CDR2 SYGVNS. The CDR3 is 16 residues long. CDR3 sequence reads: CASSPSPTTRTDTRYF. CDR3 nucleotide sequence: TGTGCCAGCAGCCCCTCTCCCACTACTAGGACAGATACGCGGTATTTT.

V and J are TRBV12-3 or TRBV12-4 and TRBJ1-2; tentatively, D is TRBD1 (5 bases). Trimming stripped 5 bases from V and 8 bases from J, with 15 bases between. This CDR3 is 13 amino acids long. The CDR3 loop reads CASSAPGRAGYTF. CDR3 coding DNA: TGTGCCAGCAGTGCCCCCGGCAGGGCGGGCTACACCTTC.

The CDR3 DNA reads as TGTGCCAGCAGCCAAGTCAGCCTAGCCACAGATACGCAGTATTTT. Its protein product is CASSQVSLATDTQYF. This chain joins TRBV14 and TRBJ2-3, with a weak D call TRBD2 (5 bases). The CDR3 consists of 15 residues. Per germline, CDR1 SGHDN and CDR2 FVKESK. V was cut by 1 base and J by 2 bases, with 10 bases left in between.

This clonotype turned up a few times. V and J are TRBV29-1 and TRBJ1-1, with a weak D call TRBD1 (5 bases). Germline lookup yields CDR1 SQVTM and CDR2 ANQGSEA. V was shortened by 5 bases and J by 4 bases, with 11 bases between the two germline ends. This CDR3 region has 12 residues. The CDR3 bases are TGCAGCGTTCATTCAGGGTTCACTGAAGCTTTCTTT. Translating gives CSVHSGFTEAFF. Combining the CDR3 with reference TRBV29-1 and TRBJ1-1 gives the whole variable domain SAVISQKPSRDICQRGTSLTIQCQVDSQVTMMFWYRQQPGQSLTLIATANQGSEATYESGFVIDKFPISRPNLTFSTLTVSNMSPEDSSIYLCSVHSGFTEAFFGQGTRLTVV.

This clonotype has only a few counts. The V call is TRBV7-9, the J call TRBJ1-2; no firm D call. CDR3 length: 14 residues. V was pared by 0 bases and J by 3 bases, with 8 bases between. The V gene's germline CDR1 is SEHNR and CDR2 FQNEAQ (reference sequence). CDR3 DNA: TGTGCCAGCAGCTTAGCAGGGTCGGACTATGGCTACACCTTC. Translation: CASSLAGSDYGYTF.

V usage is TRBV12-3 or TRBV12-4 and J usage is TRBJ1-2; D gene uncertain. The germline V and J ends were trimmed by 5 bases and 5 bases, with 15 bases remaining between them. The CDR3 consists of 14 residues. CDR3 nucleotides: TGTGCCAGCAGTCCGACCCCGAGGCAGTATGGCTACACCTTC. Translation: CASSPTPRQYGYTF.

V and J are TRBV7-9 and TRBJ1-2; 12 positions match TRBD1. Per the germline V gene, CDR1 is SEHNR and CDR2 is FQNEAQ (reference sequence). V was pared by 2 bases and J by 8 bases, with 6 bases of the junction left unmatched. CDR3 size: 15 residues. Here the CDR3 reads CASSLPGTGGCGYTF. The CDR3 DNA follows: TGTGCCAGCAGCTTACCCGGGACAGGGGGCTGCGGCTACACCTTC.

This clonotype turned up a few times. The chain links TRBV4-1 to TRBJ1-2; D remains unclear. Germline CDR1 reads MGHRA; CDR2 reads YSYEKL. V lost 1 base to trimming and J lost 7 bases, with 10 bases between them. The CDR3 totals 13 residues. In DNA form, the CDR3 reads TGCGCCAGCAGCCAAGTAGGGCGAGTTGGCTACACCTTC. Protein sequence: CASSQVGRVGYTF.

The chain employs TRBV30 and TRBJ1-1, with TRBD1 identical over 7 bases. After removal of 2 bases from V and 0 bases from J, the junction contained 9 bases not matched to a gene. Germline CDR1 is GTSNPN and CDR2 is SVGIG (reference sequence). CDR3 length: 16 amino acids. CDR3 protein: CAWSLQDRLMNTEAFF. CDR3 sequence (DNA): TGTGCCTGGAGTCTCCAGGACAGGCTAATGAACACTGAAGCTTTCTTT.

This rearrangement joins TRBV29-1 to TRBJ2-3; the D gene is possibly TRBD2 (7 bases). Trimming cost V 3 bases and J 5 bases, with 15 bases left between them. The CDR3 sequence is 14 residues long. Germline loops: CDR1 SQVTM, CDR2 ANQGSEA. The DNA for the CDR3 is TGCAGCGTTGACGGGGGGCTGGGAGGAGATACGCAGTATTTT. Its protein product is CSVDGGLGGDTQYF.

The V gene is TRBV7-2, the J gene TRBJ1-5; 7 positions agree with TRBD1. The J segment lost 7 bases and the V segment lost 5 bases, leaving 5 bases of the junction unmatched. Germline CDR1 reads SGHTA; CDR2 reads FQGNSA. The CDR3 extends over 13 amino acids. CDR3 in DNA: TGTGCCAGCAGCACCCAGGGGGTCCAGCCCCAGCATTTT. Protein product: CASSTQGVQPQHF.

The CDR3: CASSRRRGNQPQHF. CDR3 bases: TGTGCCAGCAGCCGCCGTAGGGGCAATCAGCCCCAGCATTTT. The chain joins TRBV6-5 to TRBJ1-5; D uncertain. Trimming took 6 bases from V and 2 from J, leaving 11 bases between them. The CDR3 has 14 amino acids. The germline CDR1 and CDR2 sequences are MNHEY and SVGAGI.

This clonotype was counted between two and nine times. The chain links TRBV20-1 to TRBJ2-5; TRBD1 agrees at 7 bases. This CDR3 spans 14 amino acids. In germline, CDR1 is DFQATT, CDR2 SNEGSKA (reference sequence). The J segment lost 5 bases and the V segment lost 1 base, leaving 7 bases of the junction unmatched. This chain's CDR3 is CSARGKGQRETQYF. The CDR3 DNA is TGCAGTGCTAGAGGGAAGGGACAGAGGGAGACCCAGTACTTC.